This record looks at one T cell receptor (beta chain) sequence and its context. This clonotype was detected a few times. No antigen is known for it. The junction and the germline gene differ at one end; a read error may be behind it. This entry is derived from a study of CD8 T cells in ankylosing spondylitis (dated by TCRdb to 2017 to 2019). Concerning the study at large: T cell receptor beta repertoires were profiled in healthy donors and ankylosing spondylitis patients so that disease-linked TCR variants could be found. In total, the full study cohort was made up of over a hundred healthy donors and 25 ankylosing spondylitis patients. Peripheral blood samples were taken, and synovial fluid was additionally collected from ankylosing spondylitis patients.

For sequencing, an Illumina HiSeq 2500 was employed. Quantitative 5'-RACE with molecular barcodes was the method used to prepare the TCR beta libraries. The source study handled its data this way. To identify disease-linked TCR variants, a new computational method was used, one built on a probabilistic model of VDJ rearrangement. TCRdb cleaned the public reads at Q25 with fastp, built clones with MiXCR and kept in-frame beta chains. Rows are unified per CDR3 protein, each entry keeping the most common DNA and genes. The V and J calls were determined by TCRdb, not by the authors. The sample has 310,000 or so distinct CDR3 sequences on record, around 20% of them singletons. About 8% of the sample belongs to the ten largest clones. Study-wide findings and limitations: Some motif variants had previously been reported in the synovial fluid and blood of reactive arthritis patients, which suggests shared mechanisms of disease initiation. The disease-linked clones were reported as significantly enriched in matched synovial fluid samples from ankylosing spondylitis patients. Blood from ankylosing spondylitis patients appeared to be characterized by a TCR beta motif made up of under 10 highly homologous amino acid variants. A CD8+ phenotype was shown by the disease-linked clones, which were found at relatively low frequencies in peripheral blood.

Specimen: blood, either unsorted or a sorted T cell fraction (not recorded which). The sequence came from a male donor with ankylosing spondylitis or in good health (not recorded which).

CDR3 loop: CSSRTGSEWEETQYF. The base sequence is TGCAGTTCTAGGACGGGTTCTGAGTGGGAAGAGACCCAGTACTTC. The sequence links TRBV20-1 to TRBJ2-5, with the D gene too uncertain to name. The CDR1 and CDR2 encoded by the germline V gene (reference sequence) are DFQATT and SNEGSKA. The CDR3 spans 15 residues, from the cysteine through the phenylalanine. Just CDR3 DNA is preserved here, 45 bases in frame from base 1.